These T cell receptor beta chains were read from a single sample in a study of control samples from healthy donors and cancer patients. Here immunoSEQ multiplex PCR was the method, and the copy in TCRdb shows in-frame clones only, minus some. The sample includes about 410,000 clones, 80% to 95% of them seen just once. The sequenced material came from PBMCs. The receptors stem from a man aged 35 to 55 with head and neck cancer. The CDR3 runs from the conserved cysteine through the conserved F or W. The D gene is left open where the match is weak. Expanded clones are given a class, and other clones once, few, many or no size at all.

d_call,clone_size,v_call,j_call,cdr3_nt,cdr3_aa
TRBD1,-,TRBV7-6,TRBJ1-2,TGTGCCAGCAGCTTGGGGACAGGGGAGGGGCCGACCTATGGCTACACCTTC,CASSLGTGEGPTYGYTF
TRBD1,-,TRBV6-5,TRBJ1-5,TGTGCCAGCAGCCTACAGGGGAGCGCCAATCAGCCCCAGCATTTT,CASSLQGSANQPQHF
-,-,TRBV28,TRBJ1-1,TGTGCCAGCAGTTTGTGGGGGCCCGCTCCCAAAGCTTTCTTT,CASSLWGPAPKAFF
-,once,TRBV7-3,TRBJ2-2,TGTGCCAGCAGCTTATTTGGCAGGATGGGCGAGGAGCTGTTTTTT,CASSLFGRMGEELFF
-,-,TRBV15,TRBJ1-2,TGTGCCACCAGCAGAGCGGATCCGAAGGCCTTTTACACCTTC,CATSRADPKAFYTF
-,-,TRBV5-6,TRBJ2-7,TGTGCCAGCAGCTTGGGTGGCAGGGACTACGAGCAGTACTTC,CASSLGGRDYEQYF
-,few,TRBV6-5,TRBJ1-6,TGTGCCAGCACCCCCGACAGCGAAAATTCACCCCTCCACTTT,CASTPDSENSPLHF
-,-,TRBV7-9,TRBJ1-4,TGTGCCAGCAGCTTGGGGGTAGCTAATGAAAAACTGTTTTTT,CASSLGVANEKLFF
-,-,TRBV28,TRBJ2-2,TGTGCCAGCATCCTGAGGGGAACCGGGGAGCTGTTTTTT,CASILRGTGELFF
TRBD1,-,TRBV5-4,TRBJ1-5,TGTGCCAGCAGCCGGACAGGGGATAGCAATCAGCCCCAGCATTTT,CASSRTGDSNQPQHF
-,-,TRBV6-5,TRBJ1-5,TGTGCCAGCAGTTTTTCGGGGGGGTCCCCCCAGCATTTT,CASSFSGGSPQHF
TRBD1,-,TRBV11-2,TRBJ2-3,TGTGCCAGCAGCTTACCGGGACAGGGGGCAGGAGATACGCAGTATTTT,CASSLPGQGAGDTQYF
-,-,TRBV7-9,TRBJ1-5,TGTGCCAGCAGCTTAGACAGCAATCAGCCCCAGCATTTT,CASSLDSNQPQHF
-,once,TRBV30,TRBJ1-4,TGTGCCTGGAGTGTACTTGGATTGGGTGAAAAACTGTTTTTT,CAWSVLGLGEKLFF
-,-,TRBV11-2,TRBJ2-5,TGTGCCAGCAGCTTCGTTCAAGAGACCCAGTACTTC,CASSFVQETQYF
-,-,TRBV11-2,TRBJ1-1,TGTGCCAGCAGCTACTTGAACACTGAAGCTTTCTTT,CASSYLNTEAFF
TRBD1,-,TRBV30,TRBJ1-5,TGTGCCTGGAGTCCGGGACAGAATCAGCCCCAGCATTTT,CAWSPGQNQPQHF
-,-,TRBV19,TRBJ2-5,TGTGCCAGTAGTACACAGGGCGGGGAGACCCAGTACTTC,CASSTQGGETQYF
TRBD1,-,TRBV7-3,TRBJ1-2,TGTGCCAGCAGCCTACGAGGGACAGAGGATGGCTACACCTTC,CASSLRGTEDGYTF
TRBD2,-,TRBV30,TRBJ2-7,TGTGCCTGGAGTGTTGGCGGGAGGAGCTACGAGCAGTACTTC,CAWSVGGRSYEQYF
-,-,TRBV29-1,TRBJ1-2,TGCAGCGTTGTATCTAACTATGGCTACACCTTC,CSVVSNYGYTF
-,-,TRBV12-3/TRBV12-4,TRBJ1-5,TGTGCCAGCAGTTTCGGGCCTCCTGAGCCCCAGCATTTT,CASSFGPPEPQHF
-,-,TRBV11-2,TRBJ2-7,TGTGCCAGCAGCCCTCAAGGGAGGGAGCAGTACTTC,CASSPQGREQYF
-,-,TRBV11-3,TRBJ2-1,TGTGCCAGCAGCTTAGCGACAGTCGACAATGAGCAGTTCTTC,CASSLATVDNEQFF
TRBD1,-,TRBV6-1,TRBJ1-1,TGTGCCAGCAGTGCTCTTCGAACAGGGGTCGCGACTGAAGCTTTCTTT,CASSALRTGVATEAFF
TRBD1,-,TRBV3-1/TRBV3-2,TRBJ2-1,TGTGCCAGCACCCTCGACAGGGTCAGTAGTGAGCAGTTCTTC,CASTLDRVSSEQFF
-,-,TRBV11-1,TRBJ1-1,TGTGCCAGCAGATACAGGTTTGGCACTGAAGCTTTCTTT,CASRYRFGTEAFF
TRBD1,-,TRBV3-1/TRBV3-2,TRBJ1-1,TGTGCCAGCAGCCAGCCAGGGGGGGGGACTGAAGCTTTCTTT,CASSQPGGGTEAFF
-,-,TRBV24-1,TRBJ1-2,TGTGCCACCAGTGACGCGACCGGACGGAGCTATGGCTACACCTTC,CATSDATGRSYGYTF
-,-,TRBV7-3,TRBJ1-1,TGTGCCAGCAGCTTAGCCGGGACACCGGGAGAAGCTTTCTTT,CASSLAGTPGEAFF
TRBD2,-,TRBV6-5,TRBJ2-7,TGTGCCAGCAGTTACACTAGCGGGTTCGACGAGCAGTACTTC,CASSYTSGFDEQYF
-,-,TRBV10-3,TRBJ2-7,TGTGCCATCAGTGCAGGGCGGTACTACGAGCAGTACTTC,CAISAGRYYEQYF
TRBD1,once,TRBV25-1,TRBJ1-5,TGTGCCAGCAGGTACAGGGGGGCCCAGCATTTT,CASRYRGAQHF
TRBD1,-,TRBV6-6,TRBJ1-1,TGTGCCAGCGGCGGACAGGGGGACACTGAAGCTTTCTTT,CASGGQGDTEAFF
TRBD2,-,TRBV18,TRBJ2-1,TGTGCCAGCTCACCACCAACTAGCGGGGGGCGCTACAATGAGCAGTTCTTC,CASSPPTSGGRYNEQFF
-,once,TRBV24-1,TRBJ2-1,TGTGCCACCAGTGATTTGCTCCAAACTGAGCAGTTCTTC,CATSDLLQTEQFF
-,-,TRBV5-5,TRBJ2-3,TGTGCCAGCAGCTCCCAGCACTTAGGCCCCGGGACGCAGTATTTT,CASSSQHLGPGTQYF
-,-,TRBV19,TRBJ1-2,TGTGCCAGTAGCCTCCCGGGGGGTTTGGGCTACACCTTC,CASSLPGGLGYTF
-,-,TRBV5-8,TRBJ2-5,TGTGCCAGCAGCTCGCAGGGGAGGGGTTGGGAGACCCAGTACTTC,CASSSQGRGWETQYF
TRBD2,-,TRBV7-2,TRBJ2-5,TGTGCCAGCAGCTCTACCCGACTAGCGGGGAAAGAGACCCAGTACTTC,CASSSTRLAGKETQYF
-,-,TRBV2,TRBJ2-5,TGTGCCAGCAGTGGGACCCAACCGGAGACCCAGTACTTC,CASSGTQPETQYF
TRBD2,few,TRBV5-1,TRBJ2-3,TGCGCCAGCAGCTTGGACGGGGGGGCCAAAGATACGCAGTATTTT,CASSLDGGAKDTQYF
-,-,TRBV18,TRBJ2-7,TGTGCCAGCTCACCTGGACCAACCTACGAGCAGTACTTC,CASSPGPTYEQYF
-,-,TRBV11-1,TRBJ2-5,TGTGCCAGCAGCTTTCGAGCGGAGACCCAGTACTTC,CASSFRAETQYF
TRBD1,-,TRBV10-3,TRBJ2-7,TGTGCCATCAGACCAGGACAGGGGGTTGGCGAGCAGTACTTC,CAIRPGQGVGEQYF
TRBD1,-,TRBV25-1,TRBJ1-1,TGTGCCAGCAGTGAAGGTGGGACAGGGCAGGGTGAAGCTTTCTTT,CASSEGGTGQGEAFF